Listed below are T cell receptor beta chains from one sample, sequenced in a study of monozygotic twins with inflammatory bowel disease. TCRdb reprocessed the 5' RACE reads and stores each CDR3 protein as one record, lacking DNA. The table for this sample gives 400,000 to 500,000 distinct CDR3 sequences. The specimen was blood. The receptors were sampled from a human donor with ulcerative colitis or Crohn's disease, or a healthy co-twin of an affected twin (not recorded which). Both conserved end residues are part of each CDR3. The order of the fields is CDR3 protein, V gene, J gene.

CDR3aa: CASSFTGPYGYTF
v_gene: TRBV7-2
j_gene: TRBJ1-2

CDR3aa: CASSLGAIPDTYEQYF
v_gene: TRBV7-6
j_gene: TRBJ2-7

CDR3aa: CASSIPGYEQYF
v_gene: TRBV28
j_gene: TRBJ2-7

CDR3aa: CASSPGGGGNEQFF
v_gene: TRBV5-4
j_gene: TRBJ2-1

CDR3aa: CASSFGFQETQYF
v_gene: TRBV7-2
j_gene: TRBJ2-5

CDR3aa: CASTLDEGGGGYTF
v_gene: TRBV5-1
j_gene: TRBJ1-2

CDR3aa: CASSKSWAPYNYNEQFF
v_gene: TRBV21-1
j_gene: TRBJ2-1

CDR3aa: CASSLAGGAQPPQYNEQFF
v_gene: TRBV5-1
j_gene: TRBJ2-1

CDR3aa: CASSISSYEQYF
v_gene: TRBV12-3/TRBV12-4
j_gene: TRBJ2-7

CDR3aa: CASSLTVAGPYEQYF
v_gene: TRBV5-1
j_gene: TRBJ2-7

CDR3aa: CSVIWHNEQFF
v_gene: TRBV29-1
j_gene: TRBJ2-1

CDR3aa: CASSLEVAQYNEQFF
v_gene: TRBV7-9
j_gene: TRBJ2-1

CDR3aa: CASSFKGLAEYEQYF
v_gene: TRBV7-2
j_gene: TRBJ2-7

CDR3aa: CSARGAGGDNGELFF
v_gene: TRBV20-1
j_gene: TRBJ2-2

CDR3aa: CASHRRETQYF
v_gene: TRBV28
j_gene: TRBJ2-5

CDR3aa: CSARAGWGGEETQYF
v_gene: TRBV20-1
j_gene: TRBJ2-5

CDR3aa: CASSITTYEQYF
v_gene: TRBV10-2
j_gene: TRBJ2-7

CDR3aa: CASGVGQSTTHGYTF
v_gene: TRBV3-1
j_gene: TRBJ1-2

CDR3aa: CASVEGRNSGYTF
v_gene: TRBV2
j_gene: TRBJ1-2

CDR3aa: CATSDAARGGLDNEQFF
v_gene: TRBV24-1
j_gene: TRBJ2-1

CDR3aa: CSAAQGIHEQYF
v_gene: TRBV20-1
j_gene: TRBJ2-7

CDR3aa: CSAKGLAGSFEQFF
v_gene: TRBV20-1
j_gene: TRBJ2-1

CDR3aa: CASSPHHRSNQPQHF
v_gene: TRBV18
j_gene: TRBJ1-5

CDR3aa: CSASREAPTEQYF
v_gene: TRBV20-1
j_gene: TRBJ2-7